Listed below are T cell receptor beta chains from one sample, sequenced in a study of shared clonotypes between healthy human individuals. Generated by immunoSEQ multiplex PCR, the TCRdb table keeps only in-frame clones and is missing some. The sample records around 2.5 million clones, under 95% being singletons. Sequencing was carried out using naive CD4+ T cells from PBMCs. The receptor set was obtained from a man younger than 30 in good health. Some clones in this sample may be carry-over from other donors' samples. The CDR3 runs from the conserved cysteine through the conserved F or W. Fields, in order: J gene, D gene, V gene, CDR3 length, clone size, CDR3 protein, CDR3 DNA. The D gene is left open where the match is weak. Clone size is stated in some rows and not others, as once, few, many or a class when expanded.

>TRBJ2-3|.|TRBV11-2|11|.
CASSLGDTQYF
TGTGCCAGCAGCTTGGGGGATACGCAGTATTTT
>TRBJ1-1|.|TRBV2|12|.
CASSETGFGAFF
TGTGCCAGCAGTGAAACCGGGTTCGGAGCTTTCTTT
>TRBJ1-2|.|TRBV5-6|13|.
CASSLEQGQGYTF
TGTGCCAGCAGCTTGGAGCAGGGTCAGGGCTACACCTTC
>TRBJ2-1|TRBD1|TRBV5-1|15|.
CASRTQTGGYNEQFF
TGCGCCAGCCGAACACAAACAGGGGGGTACAATGAGCAGTTCTTC
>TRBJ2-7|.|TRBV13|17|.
CASTFRISMVLGYEQYF
TGTGCCAGCACCTTCAGGATATCCATGGTTTTAGGCTACGAGCAGTACTTC
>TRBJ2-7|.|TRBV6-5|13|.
CASRIKQGREQYF
TGTGCCAGCAGGATAAAACAGGGTCGCGAGCAGTACTTC
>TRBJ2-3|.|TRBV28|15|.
CASSFWAEGTDTQYF
TGTGCCAGCAGTTTTTGGGCCGAGGGCACAGATACGCAGTATTTT
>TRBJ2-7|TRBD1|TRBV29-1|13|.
CSVLPDRGQGQYF
TGCAGCGTCTTACCTGACAGGGGGCAGGGGCAGTACTTC
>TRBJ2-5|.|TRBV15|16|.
CATSRDLFGQQETQYF
TGTGCCACCAGCAGAGATCTTTTCGGACAGCAAGAGACCCAGTACTTC
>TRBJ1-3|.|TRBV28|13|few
CASSTAGGNTIYF
TGTGCCAGCAGTACTGCTGGGGGAAACACCATATATTTT
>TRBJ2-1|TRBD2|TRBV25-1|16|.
CASSAKSAGAYNEQFF
TGTGCCAGCAGTGCGAAGAGCGCGGGAGCCTACAATGAGCAGTTCTTC
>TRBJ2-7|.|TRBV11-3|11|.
CATNVYAEQYF
TGTGCCACTAACGTATACGCCGAGCAGTACTTC
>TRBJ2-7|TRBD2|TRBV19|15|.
CASSPGTSGNNEQYF
TGTGCCAGTAGCCCCGGGACTAGCGGGAACAACGAGCAGTACTTC
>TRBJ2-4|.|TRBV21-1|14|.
CASSTRVAKNIQYF
TGTGCCAGCAGCACCAGGGTAGCCAAAAACATTCAGTACTTC
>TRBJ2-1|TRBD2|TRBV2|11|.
CASSRGGEQFF
TGTGCCAGCAGTCGGGGGGGCGAGCAGTTCTTC
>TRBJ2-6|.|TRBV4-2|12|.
CASSPMDRRLTF
TGTGCCAGCAGCCCCATGGACAGACGCTTGACTTTC
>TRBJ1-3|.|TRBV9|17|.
CASSVEGSRFSGNTIYF
TGTGCCAGCAGCGTAGAAGGTTCTCGGTTCTCTGGAAACACCATATATTTT
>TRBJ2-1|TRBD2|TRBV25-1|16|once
CASSGTSGKRGNEQFF
TGTGCCAGCAGCGGGACTAGCGGGAAACGAGGCAATGAGCAGTTCTTC
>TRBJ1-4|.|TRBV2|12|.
CASSNSLEKLFF
TGTGCCAGCAGCAACAGTCTTGAAAAACTGTTTTTT
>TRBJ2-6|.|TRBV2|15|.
CASISDMSGANVLTF
TGTGCCAGCATCTCGGACATGTCTGGGGCCAACGTCCTGACTTTC
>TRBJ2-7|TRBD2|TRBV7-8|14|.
CASSIRLAGYEQYF
TGTGCCAGCAGCATCAGACTAGCGGGCTACGAGCAGTACTTC
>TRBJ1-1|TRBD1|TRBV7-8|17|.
CASSLARGRQWGTEAFF
TGTGCCAGCAGCTTAGCGAGGGGGCGCCAGTGGGGCACTGAAGCTTTCTTT
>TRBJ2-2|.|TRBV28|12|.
CASTADTGELFF
TGTGCCAGCACAGCCGACACCGGGGAGCTGTTTTTT
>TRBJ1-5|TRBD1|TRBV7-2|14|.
CASSLGQGNQPQHF
TGTGCCAGCAGCTTGGGACAGGGGAATCAGCCCCAGCATTTT
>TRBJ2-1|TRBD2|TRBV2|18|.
CASKWLAGGESSYNEQFF
TGTGCCAGCAAATGGCTAGCGGGAGGGGAGAGCTCCTACAATGAGCAGTTCTTC
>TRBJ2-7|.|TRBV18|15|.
CASSPLQGTAYEQYF
TGTGCCAGCTCGCCTCTTCAGGGAACGGCCTACGAGCAGTACTTC
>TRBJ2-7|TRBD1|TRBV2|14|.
CASSDQGQDYEQYF
TGTGCCAGCAGTGATCAGGGACAGGACTACGAGCAGTACTTC
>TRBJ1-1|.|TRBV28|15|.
CASPQAAGPNTEAFF
TGTGCCAGTCCGCAAGCAGCAGGGCCGAACACTGAAGCTTTCTTT
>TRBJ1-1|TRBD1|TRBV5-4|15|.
CASSRNRGRNTEAFF
TGTGCCAGCAGCAGAAACAGGGGGCGGAACACTGAAGCTTTCTTT
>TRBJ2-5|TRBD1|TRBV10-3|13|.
CAISPYRGETQYF
TGTGCCATCAGTCCCTACAGGGGGGAGACCCAGTACTTC
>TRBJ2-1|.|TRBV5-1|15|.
CASSLGPALTNEQFF
TGCGCCAGCAGCTTAGGGCCCGCTCTTACCAATGAGCAGTTCTTC
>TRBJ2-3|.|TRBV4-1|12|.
CASSRLTDTQYF
TGCGCCAGCAGCCGACTCACAGATACGCAGTATTTT
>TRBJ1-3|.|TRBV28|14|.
CASSLWGAGNTIYF
TGTGCCAGCAGTTTATGGGGAGCGGGAAACACCATATATTTT
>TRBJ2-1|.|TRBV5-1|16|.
CASSPPGPTSYNEQFF
TGCGCCAGCAGCCCGCCTGGACCCACCTCCTACAATGAGCAGTTCTTC
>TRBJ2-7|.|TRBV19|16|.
CASSSSRGGGIYEQYF
TGTGCCAGTAGTTCCTCGAGGGGAGGAGGGATCTACGAGCAGTACTTC
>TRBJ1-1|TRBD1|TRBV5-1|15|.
CASSFMGQGDTEAFF
TGCGCCAGCAGCTTCATGGGACAGGGAGATACTGAAGCTTTCTTT
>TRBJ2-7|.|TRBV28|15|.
CASSPRAVYSYEQYF
TGTGCCAGCAGTCCGCGGGCAGTTTACTCCTACGAGCAGTACTTC
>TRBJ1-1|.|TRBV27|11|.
CASSSNTEAFF
TGTGCCAGCAGTTCAAACACTGAAGCTTTCTTT
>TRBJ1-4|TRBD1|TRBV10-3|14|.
CAISGTGGNEKLFF
TGTGCCATCAGCGGGACAGGGGGTAATGAAAAACTGTTTTTT
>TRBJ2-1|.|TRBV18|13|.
CASSPPAYNEQFF
TGTGCCAGCTCACCACCGGCGTACAATGAGCAGTTCTTC
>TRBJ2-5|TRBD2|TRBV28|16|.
CASSLWASGGQETQYF
TGTGCCAGCAGTTTATGGGCTAGCGGGGGCCAAGAGACCCAGTACTTC
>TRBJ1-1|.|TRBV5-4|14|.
CASSSDRRNTEAFF
TGTGCCAGCAGCTCGGACCGGAGGAACACTGAAGCTTTCTTT
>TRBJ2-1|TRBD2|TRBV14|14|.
CASSIAGVYNEQFF
TGTGCCAGCAGTATAGCGGGAGTCTACAATGAGCAGTTCTTC
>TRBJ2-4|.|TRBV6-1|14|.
CASQAGQGINIQYF
TGTGCCAGCCAAGCGGGCCAGGGGATCAACATTCAGTACTTC
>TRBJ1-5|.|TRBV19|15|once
CASSIVAGSSQPQHF
TGTGCCAGTAGTATAGTAGCAGGGAGTAGTCAGCCCCAGCATTTT
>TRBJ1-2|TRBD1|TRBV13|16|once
CASSRTTGGRNYGYTF
TGTGCCAGCAGCCGTACAACAGGGGGGCGCAACTATGGCTACACCTTC
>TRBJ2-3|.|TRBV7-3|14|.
CASSFFPGQDTQYF
TGTGCCAGCAGCTTCTTTCCGGGGCAAGATACGCAGTATTTT
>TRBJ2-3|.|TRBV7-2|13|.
CASSLQSTDTQYF
TGTGCCAGCAGTTTACAGAGCACAGATACGCAGTATTTT
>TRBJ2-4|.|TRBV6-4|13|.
CASKTSAKNIQYF
TGTGCCAGCAAGACGTCCGCCAAAAACATTCAGTACTTC
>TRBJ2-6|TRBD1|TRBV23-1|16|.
CARTGGTDSGANVLTF
TGCGCCAGGACAGGGGGGACCGACTCTGGGGCCAACGTCCTGACTTTC
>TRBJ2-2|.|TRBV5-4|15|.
CASSVSRDPTGELFF
TGTGCCAGCAGCGTCTCCCGGGACCCCACCGGGGAGCTGTTTTTT
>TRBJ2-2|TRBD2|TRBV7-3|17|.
CASSLAGAGAGSGELFF
TGTGCCAGCAGCTTAGCCGGAGCGGGGGCTGGTTCCGGGGAGCTGTTTTTT
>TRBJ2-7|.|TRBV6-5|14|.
CASRRTVLSYEQYF
TGTGCCAGTAGGAGGACAGTATTGTCCTACGAGCAGTACTTC
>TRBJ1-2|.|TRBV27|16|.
CASRTFSAGDNYGYTF
TGTGCCAGCAGAACCTTCTCGGCAGGAGATAACTATGGCTACACCTTC